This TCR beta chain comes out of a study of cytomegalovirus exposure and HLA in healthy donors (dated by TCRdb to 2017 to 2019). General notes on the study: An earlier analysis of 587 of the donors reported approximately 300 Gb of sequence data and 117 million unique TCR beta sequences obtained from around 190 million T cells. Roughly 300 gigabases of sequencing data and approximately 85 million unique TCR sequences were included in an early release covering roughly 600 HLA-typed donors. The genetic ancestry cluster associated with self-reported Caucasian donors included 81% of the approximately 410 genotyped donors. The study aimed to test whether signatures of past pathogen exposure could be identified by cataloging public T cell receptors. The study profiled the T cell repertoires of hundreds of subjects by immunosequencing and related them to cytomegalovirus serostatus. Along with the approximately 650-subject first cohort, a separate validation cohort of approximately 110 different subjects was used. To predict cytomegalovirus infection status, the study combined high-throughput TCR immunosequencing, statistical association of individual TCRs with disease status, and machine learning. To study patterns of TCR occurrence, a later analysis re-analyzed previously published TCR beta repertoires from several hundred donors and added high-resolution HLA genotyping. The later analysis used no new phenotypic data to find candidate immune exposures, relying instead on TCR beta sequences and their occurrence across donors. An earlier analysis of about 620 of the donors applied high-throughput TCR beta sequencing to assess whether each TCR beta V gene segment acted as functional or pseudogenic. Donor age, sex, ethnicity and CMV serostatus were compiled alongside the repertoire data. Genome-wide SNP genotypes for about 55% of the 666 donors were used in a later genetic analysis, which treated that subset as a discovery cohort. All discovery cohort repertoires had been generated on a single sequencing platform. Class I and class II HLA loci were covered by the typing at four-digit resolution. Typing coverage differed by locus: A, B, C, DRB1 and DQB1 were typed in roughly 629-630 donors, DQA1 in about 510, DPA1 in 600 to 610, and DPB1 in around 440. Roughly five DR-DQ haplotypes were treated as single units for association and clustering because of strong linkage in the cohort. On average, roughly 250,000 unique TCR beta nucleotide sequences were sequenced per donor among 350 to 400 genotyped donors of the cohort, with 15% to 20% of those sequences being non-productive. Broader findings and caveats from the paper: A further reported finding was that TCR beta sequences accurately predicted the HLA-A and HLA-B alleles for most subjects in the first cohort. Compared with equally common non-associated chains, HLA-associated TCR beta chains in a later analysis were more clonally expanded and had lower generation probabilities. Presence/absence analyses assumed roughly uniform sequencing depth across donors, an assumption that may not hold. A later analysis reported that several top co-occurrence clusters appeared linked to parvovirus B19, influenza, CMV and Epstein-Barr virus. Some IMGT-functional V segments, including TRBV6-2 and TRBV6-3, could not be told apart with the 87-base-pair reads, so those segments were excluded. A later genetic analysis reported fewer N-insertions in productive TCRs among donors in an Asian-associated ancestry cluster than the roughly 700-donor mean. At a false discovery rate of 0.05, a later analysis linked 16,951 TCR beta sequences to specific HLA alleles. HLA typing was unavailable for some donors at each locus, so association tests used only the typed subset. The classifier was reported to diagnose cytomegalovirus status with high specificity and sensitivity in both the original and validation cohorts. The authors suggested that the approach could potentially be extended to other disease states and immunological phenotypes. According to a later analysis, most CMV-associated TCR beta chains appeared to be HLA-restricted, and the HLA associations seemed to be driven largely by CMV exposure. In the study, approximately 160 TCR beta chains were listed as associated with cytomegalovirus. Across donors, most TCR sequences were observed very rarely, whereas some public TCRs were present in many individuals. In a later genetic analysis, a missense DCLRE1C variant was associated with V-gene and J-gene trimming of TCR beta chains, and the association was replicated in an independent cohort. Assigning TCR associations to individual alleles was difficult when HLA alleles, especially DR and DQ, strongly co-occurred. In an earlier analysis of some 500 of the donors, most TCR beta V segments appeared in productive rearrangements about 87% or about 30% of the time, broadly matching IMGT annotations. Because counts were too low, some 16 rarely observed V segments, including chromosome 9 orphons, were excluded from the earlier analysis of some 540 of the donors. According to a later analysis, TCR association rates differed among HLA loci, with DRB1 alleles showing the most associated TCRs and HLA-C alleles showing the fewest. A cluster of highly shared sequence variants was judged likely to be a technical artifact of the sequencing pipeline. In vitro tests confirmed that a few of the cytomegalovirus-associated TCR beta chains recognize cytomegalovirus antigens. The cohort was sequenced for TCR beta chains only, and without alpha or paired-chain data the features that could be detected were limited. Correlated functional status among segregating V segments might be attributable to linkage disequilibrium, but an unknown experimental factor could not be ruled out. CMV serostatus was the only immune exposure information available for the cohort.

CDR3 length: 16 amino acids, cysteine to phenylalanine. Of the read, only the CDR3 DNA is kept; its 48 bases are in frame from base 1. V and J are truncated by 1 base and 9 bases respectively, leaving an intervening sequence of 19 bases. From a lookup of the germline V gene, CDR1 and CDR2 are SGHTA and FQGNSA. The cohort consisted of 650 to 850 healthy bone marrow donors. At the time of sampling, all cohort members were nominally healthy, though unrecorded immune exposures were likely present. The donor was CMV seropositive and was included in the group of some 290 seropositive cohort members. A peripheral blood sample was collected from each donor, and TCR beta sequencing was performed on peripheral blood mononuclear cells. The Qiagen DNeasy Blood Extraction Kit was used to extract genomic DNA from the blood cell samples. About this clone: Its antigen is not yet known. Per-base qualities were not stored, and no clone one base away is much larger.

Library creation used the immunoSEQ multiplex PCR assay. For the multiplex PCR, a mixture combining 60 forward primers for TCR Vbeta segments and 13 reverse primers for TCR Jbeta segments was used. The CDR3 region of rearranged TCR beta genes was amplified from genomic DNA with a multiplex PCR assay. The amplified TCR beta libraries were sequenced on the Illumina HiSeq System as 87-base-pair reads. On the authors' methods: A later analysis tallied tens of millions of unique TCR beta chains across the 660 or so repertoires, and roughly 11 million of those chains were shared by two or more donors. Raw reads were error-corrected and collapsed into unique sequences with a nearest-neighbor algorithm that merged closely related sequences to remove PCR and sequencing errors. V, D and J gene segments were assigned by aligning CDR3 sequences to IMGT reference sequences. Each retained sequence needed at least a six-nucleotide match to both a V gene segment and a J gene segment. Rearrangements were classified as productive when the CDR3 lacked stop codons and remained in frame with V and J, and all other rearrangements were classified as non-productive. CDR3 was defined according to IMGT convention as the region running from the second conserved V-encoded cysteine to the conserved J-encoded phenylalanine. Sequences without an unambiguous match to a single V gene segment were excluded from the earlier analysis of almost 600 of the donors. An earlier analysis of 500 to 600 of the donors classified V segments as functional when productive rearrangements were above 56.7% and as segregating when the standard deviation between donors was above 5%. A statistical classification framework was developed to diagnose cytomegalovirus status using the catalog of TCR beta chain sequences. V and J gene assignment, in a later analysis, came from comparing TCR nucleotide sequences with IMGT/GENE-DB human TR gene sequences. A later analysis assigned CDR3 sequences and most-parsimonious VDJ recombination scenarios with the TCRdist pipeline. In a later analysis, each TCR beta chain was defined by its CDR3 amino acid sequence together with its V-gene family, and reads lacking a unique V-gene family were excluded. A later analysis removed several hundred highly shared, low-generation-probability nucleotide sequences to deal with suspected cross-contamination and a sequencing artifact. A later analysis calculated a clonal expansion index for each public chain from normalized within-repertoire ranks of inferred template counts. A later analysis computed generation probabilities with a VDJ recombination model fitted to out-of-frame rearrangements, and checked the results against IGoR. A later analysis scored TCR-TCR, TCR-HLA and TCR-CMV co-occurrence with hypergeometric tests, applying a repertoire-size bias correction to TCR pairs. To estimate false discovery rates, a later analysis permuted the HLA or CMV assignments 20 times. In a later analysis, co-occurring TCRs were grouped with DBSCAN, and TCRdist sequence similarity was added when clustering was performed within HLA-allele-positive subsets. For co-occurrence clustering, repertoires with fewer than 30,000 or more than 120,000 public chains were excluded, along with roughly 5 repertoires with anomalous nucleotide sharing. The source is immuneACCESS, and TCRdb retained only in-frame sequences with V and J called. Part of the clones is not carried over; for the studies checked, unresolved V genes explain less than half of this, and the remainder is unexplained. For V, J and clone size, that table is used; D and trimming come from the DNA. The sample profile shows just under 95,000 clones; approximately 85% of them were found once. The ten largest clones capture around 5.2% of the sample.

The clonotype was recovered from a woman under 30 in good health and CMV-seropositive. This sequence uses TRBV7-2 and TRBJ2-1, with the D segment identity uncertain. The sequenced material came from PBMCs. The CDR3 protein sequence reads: CASSLVSPPPGGEQFF. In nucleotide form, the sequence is TGTGCCAGCAGCTTAGTCAGCCCGCCACCCGGCGGTGAGCAGTTCTTC.